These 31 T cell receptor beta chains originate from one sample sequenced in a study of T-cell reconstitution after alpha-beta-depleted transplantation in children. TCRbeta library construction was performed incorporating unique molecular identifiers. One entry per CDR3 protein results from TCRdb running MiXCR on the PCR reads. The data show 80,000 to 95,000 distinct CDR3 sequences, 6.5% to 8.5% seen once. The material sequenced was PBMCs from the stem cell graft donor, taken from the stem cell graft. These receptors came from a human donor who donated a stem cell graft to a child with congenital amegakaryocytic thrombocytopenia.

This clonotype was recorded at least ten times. The CDR3, as DNA: TGCAGCGTTGACAGGGGCGGTGGCTATGGCTACACCTTC. It yields the protein CSVDRGGGYGYTF. V and J are TRBV29-1 and TRBJ1-2; perhaps TRBD1 as D (6 bases). The length of the CDR3 is 13 residues. V was pared by 3 bases and J by 4 bases, with 12 bases between. CDR1 and CDR2 (germline): SQVTM, ANQGSEA.

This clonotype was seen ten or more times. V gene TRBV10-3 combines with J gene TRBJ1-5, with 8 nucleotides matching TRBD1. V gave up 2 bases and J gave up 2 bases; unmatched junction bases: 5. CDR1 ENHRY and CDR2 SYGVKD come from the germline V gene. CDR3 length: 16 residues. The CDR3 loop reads CAISEPGGAGNQPQHF. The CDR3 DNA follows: TGTGCCATCAGTGAGCCAGGGGGCGCAGGCAATCAGCCCCAGCATTTT.

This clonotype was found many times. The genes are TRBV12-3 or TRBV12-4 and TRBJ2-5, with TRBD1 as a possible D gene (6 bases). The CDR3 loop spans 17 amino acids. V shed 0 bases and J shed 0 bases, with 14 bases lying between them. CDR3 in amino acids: CASSLALSTGYQETQYF. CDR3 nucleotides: TGTGCCAGCAGTTTAGCGCTTTCTACAGGGTACCAAGAGACCCAGTACTTC.

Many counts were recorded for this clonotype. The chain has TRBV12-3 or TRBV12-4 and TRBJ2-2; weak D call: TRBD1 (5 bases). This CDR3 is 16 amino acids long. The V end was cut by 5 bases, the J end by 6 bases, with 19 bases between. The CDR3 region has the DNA TGTGCCAGCAGTATTGAGCAGGGTGCTGGGGCCGGGGAGCTGTTTTTT. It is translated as CASSIEQGAGAGELFF.

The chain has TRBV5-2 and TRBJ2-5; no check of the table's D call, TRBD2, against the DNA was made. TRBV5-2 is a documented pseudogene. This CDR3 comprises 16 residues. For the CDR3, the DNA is TGTGCCAGCTGCCTGCCCCTAGCGGGAGTTCAAGAGACCCAGTACTTC. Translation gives CASCLPLAGVQETQYF.

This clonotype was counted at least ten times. CDR3 sequence reads: CASSPGIRTSPLHF. The CDR3 DNA is TGTGCCAGCAGTCCCGGGATTCGGACCTCACCCCTCCACTTT. The V call is TRBV6-1, the J call TRBJ1-6, with D uncertain. CDR1 and CDR2 (germline): MNHNS, SASEGT. This CDR3 is 14 amino acids long. V lost 5 bases and J 10 bases, leaving 15 bases between the germline ends.

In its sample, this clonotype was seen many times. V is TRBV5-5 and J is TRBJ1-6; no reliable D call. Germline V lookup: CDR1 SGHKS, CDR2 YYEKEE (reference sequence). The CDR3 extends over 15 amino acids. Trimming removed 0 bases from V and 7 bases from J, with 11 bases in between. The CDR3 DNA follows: TGTGCCAGCAGCTTGGAGGTGCATCGGAATTCACCCCTCCACTTT. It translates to CASSLEVHRNSPLHF.

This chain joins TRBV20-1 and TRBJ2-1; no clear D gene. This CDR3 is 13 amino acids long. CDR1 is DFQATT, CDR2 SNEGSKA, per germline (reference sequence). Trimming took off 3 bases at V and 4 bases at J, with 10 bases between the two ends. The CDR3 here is CSASSVGYNEQFF. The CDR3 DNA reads TGCAGTGCTAGTTCAGTAGGATACAATGAGCAGTTCTTC.

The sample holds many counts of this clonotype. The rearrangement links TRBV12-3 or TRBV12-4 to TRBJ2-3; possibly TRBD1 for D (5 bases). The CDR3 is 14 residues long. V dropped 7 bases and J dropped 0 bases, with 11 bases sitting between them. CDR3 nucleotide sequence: TGTGCCAGCAATCGCAGGGCGAGCACAGATACGCAGTATTTT. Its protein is CASNRRASTDTQYF.

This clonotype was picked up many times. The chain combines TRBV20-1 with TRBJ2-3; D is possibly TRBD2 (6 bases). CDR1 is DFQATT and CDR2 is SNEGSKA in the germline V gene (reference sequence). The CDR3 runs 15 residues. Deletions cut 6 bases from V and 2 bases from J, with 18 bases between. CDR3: CSATWRGTYTDTQYF. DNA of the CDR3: TGCAGTGCCACGTGGCGGGGTACCTACACAGATACGCAGTATTTT.

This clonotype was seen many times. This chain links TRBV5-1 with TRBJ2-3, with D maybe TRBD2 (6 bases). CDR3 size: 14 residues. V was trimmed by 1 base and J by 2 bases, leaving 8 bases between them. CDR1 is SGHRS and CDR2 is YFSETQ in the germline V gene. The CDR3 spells CASSLTSNTDTQYF. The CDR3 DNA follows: TGCGCCAGCAGCTTGACTAGCAACACAGATACGCAGTATTTT.

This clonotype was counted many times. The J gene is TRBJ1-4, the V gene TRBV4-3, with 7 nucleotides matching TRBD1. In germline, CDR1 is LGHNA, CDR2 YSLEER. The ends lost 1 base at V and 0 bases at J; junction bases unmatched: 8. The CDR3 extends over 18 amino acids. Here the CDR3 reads CASSQGAWQGATNEKLFF. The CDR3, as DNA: TGCGCCAGCAGCCAAGGGGCCTGGCAGGGGGCAACTAATGAAAAACTGTTTTTT.

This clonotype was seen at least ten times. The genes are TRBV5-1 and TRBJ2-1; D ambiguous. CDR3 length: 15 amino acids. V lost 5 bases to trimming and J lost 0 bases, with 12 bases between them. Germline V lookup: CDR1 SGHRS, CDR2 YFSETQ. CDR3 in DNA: TGCGCCAGCAGGCTAGTCCTAAGCTCCTACAATGAGCAGTTCTTC. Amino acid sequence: CASRLVLSSYNEQFF.

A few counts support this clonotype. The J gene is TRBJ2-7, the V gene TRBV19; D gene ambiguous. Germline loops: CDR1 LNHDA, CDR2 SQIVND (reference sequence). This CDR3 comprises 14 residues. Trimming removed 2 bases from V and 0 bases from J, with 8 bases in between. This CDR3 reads CASSISRVSYEQYF. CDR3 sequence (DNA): TGTGCCAGTAGTATATCAAGGGTCTCCTACGAGCAGTACTTC.

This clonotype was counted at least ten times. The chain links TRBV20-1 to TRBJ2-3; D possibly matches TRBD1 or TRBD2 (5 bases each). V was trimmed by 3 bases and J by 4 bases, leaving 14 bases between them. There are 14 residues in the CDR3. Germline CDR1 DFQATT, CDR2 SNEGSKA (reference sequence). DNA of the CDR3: TGCAGTGCTAGCCGGGGCGACAGTTCAGATACGCAGTATTTT. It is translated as CSASRGDSSDTQYF.

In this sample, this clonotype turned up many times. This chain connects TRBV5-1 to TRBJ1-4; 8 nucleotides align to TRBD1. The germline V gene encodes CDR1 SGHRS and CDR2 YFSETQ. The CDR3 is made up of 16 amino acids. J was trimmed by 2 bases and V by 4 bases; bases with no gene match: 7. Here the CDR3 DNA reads TGCGCCAGCAGCACCGGGACAGGACAGACTAATGAAAAACTGTTTTTT. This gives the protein CASSTGTGQTNEKLFF.

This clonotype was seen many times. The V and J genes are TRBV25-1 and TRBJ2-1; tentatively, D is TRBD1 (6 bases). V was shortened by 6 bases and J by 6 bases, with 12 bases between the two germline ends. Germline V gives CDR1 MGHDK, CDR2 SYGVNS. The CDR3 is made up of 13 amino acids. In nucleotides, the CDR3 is TGTGCCAGCAGGGAACAGGGTGGCAATGAGCAGTTCTTC. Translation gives CASREQGGNEQFF.

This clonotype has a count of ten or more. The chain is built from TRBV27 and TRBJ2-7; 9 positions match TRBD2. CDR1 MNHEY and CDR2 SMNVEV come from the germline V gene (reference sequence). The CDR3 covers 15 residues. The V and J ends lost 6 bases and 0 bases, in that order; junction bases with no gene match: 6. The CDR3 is CASSPRTSASYEQYF. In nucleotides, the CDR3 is TGTGCCAGCAGCCCTAGGACTAGCGCCTCCTACGAGCAGTACTTC.

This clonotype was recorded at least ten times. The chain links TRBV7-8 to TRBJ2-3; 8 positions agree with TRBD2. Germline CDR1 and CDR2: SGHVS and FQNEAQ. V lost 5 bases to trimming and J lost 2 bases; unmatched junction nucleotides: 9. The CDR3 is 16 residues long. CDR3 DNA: TGTGCCAGCAGCATCCCCACTAGCGGCTACACAGATACGCAGTATTTT. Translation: CASSIPTSGYTDTQYF.

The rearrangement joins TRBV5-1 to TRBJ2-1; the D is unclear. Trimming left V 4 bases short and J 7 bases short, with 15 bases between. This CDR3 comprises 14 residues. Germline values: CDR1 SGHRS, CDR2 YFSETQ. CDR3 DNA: TGCGCCAGCAGCCGCCCCGGTGAAGGGAATGAGCAGTTCTTC. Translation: CASSRPGEGNEQFF.

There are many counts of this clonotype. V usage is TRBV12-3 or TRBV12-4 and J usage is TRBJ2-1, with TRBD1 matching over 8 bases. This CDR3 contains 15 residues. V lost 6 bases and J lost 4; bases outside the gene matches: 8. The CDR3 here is CASSPQGQAYNEQFF. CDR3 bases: TGTGCCAGCAGCCCCCAGGGACAGGCTTACAATGAGCAGTTCTTC.

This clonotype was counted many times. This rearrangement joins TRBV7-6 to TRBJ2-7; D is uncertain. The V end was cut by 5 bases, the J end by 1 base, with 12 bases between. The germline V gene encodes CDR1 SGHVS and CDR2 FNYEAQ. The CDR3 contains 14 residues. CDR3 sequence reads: CASSEGQLSYEQYF. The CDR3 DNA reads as TGTGCCAGCAGCGAAGGGCAGCTTTCCTACGAGCAGTACTTC.

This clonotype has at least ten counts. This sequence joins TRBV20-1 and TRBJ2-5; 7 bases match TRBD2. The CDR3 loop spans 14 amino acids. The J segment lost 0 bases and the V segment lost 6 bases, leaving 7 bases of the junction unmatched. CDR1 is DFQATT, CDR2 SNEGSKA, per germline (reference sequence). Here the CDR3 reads CSATGLGHQETQYF. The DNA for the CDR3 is TGCAGTGCGACCGGACTAGGGCACCAAGAGACCCAGTACTTC.

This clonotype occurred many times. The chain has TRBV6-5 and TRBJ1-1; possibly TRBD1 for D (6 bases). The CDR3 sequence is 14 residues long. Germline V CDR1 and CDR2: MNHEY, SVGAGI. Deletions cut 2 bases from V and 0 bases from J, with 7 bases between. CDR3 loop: CASSYRDMNTEAFF. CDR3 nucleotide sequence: TGTGCCAGCAGTTACCGGGACATGAACACTGAAGCTTTCTTT.

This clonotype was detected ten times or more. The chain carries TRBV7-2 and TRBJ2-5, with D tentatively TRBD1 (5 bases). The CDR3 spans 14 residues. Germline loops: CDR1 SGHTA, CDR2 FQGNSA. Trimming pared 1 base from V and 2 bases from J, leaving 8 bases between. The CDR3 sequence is CASSLVHRQETQYF. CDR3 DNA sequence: TGTGCCAGCAGCTTAGTGCACAGGCAAGAGACCCAGTACTTC.

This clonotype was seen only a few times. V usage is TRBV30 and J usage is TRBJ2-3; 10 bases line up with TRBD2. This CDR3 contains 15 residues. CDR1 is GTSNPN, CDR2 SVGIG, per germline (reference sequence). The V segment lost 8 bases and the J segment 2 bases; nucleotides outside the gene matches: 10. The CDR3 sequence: CASQTSGLLTDTQYF. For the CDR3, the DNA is TGTGCCAGTCAGACTAGCGGGCTCCTCACAGATACGCAGTATTTT.

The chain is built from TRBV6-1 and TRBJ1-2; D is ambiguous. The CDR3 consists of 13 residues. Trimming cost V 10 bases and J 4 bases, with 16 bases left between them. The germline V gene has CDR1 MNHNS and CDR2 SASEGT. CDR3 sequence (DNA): TGTGCCACCCGACGGAGCAAGTCCTATGGCTACACCTTC. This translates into CATRRSKSYGYTF.

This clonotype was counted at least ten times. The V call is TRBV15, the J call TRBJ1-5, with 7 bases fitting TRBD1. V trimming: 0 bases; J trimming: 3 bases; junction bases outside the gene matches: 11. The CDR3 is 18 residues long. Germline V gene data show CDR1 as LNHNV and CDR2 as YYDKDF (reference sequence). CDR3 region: CATSRDLLTGTNNQPQHF. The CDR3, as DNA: TGTGCCACCAGCAGAGATTTGCTGACAGGGACGAACAATCAGCCCCAGCATTTT.

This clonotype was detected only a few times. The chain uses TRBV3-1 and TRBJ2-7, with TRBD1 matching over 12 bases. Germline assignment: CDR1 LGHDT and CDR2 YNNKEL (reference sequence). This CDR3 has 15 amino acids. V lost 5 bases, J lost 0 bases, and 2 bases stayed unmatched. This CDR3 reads CASSGTGGTSYEQYF. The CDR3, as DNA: TGTGCCAGCAGCGGGACAGGGGGCACCTCCTACGAGCAGTACTTC.

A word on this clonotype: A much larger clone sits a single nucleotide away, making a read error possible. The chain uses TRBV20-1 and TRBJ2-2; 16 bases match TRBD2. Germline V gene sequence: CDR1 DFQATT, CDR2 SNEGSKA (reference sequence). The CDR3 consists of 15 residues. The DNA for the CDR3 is TGCTGTGCTAGGGGGACTAGCGGGAGGGTCGGGGAGCTGTTTTTT. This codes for CCARGTSGRVGELFF.

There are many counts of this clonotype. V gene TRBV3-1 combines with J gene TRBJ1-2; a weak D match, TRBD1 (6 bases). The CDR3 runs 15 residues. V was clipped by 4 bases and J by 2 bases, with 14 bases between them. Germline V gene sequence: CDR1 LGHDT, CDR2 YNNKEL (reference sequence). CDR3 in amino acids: CASSPVDRPNYGYTF. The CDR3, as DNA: TGTGCCAGCAGCCCCGTAGACAGGCCCAACTATGGCTACACCTTC.